This T cell receptor (beta chain) was documented in a study of blood T cell repertoires in COVID-19. Study-wide background: Samples of COVID-19 (acute and convalescent) were obtained from the United States, Italy and Spain. Sources were T cells, B-cell-depleted T cells, or PBMCs; the material itself was cDNA or gDNA.

TCRdb's copy holds only in-frame clones and misses some; the assay was immunoSEQ multiplex PCR. Among around 180,000 clones listed, roughly 90% were seen once. This clone has a handful of counts. Trimming left V 5 bases short and J 8 bases short, with 15 bases between. This CDR3 has 14 residues. Germline CDR1 LNHDA, CDR2 SQIVND (reference sequence). This chain joins TRBV19 and TRBJ1-4, with D tentatively TRBD1 (5 bases). This receptor was obtained from a man in his 70s with active or convalescent COVID-19. The specimen sequenced was peripheral blood. The CDR3 region has the DNA TGTGCCAGTAGTCCCCGGTGGGGCGGCGAAAAACTGTTTTTT. Its translation: CASSPRWGGEKLFF.